The entry below describes one T cell receptor (beta chain). Its antigen is unknown. The data were taken from a study of cytomegalovirus exposure and HLA in healthy donors. Notes on the study in general: When presence/absence was analysed, sequencing depth was taken to be roughly uniform across donors. Exclusion applied to some V segments, including TRBV6-2 and TRBV6-3, as they were indistinguishable.

The CDR3 extends over 13 amino acids. The V gene lost 6 bases and the J gene lost 1 base, with 9 bases spanning the gap. Looked up from germline, CDR1 is MNHEY and CDR2 is SMNVEV (reference sequence). These donors counted as nominally healthy when sampled, but unrecorded immune exposures were likely. With 60 Vbeta and 13 Jbeta primers, the PCR was carried out. In the study's own analysis: It was a later analysis that counted about 80 million unique TCR beta chains, of which some 10 million were shared. TCRdb's copy holds only in-frame clones and misses some; the assay was immunoSEQ multiplex PCR. The V and J calls and clone size come from that table; D and trimming were worked out from the DNA. The table lists 250,000 to 350,000 clones, approximately 90% of them singletons.

The chain uses TRBV27 and TRBJ1-1, with a weak D call TRBD1 (6 bases). The sequence derives from a man aged 35 to 55 in good health and CMV-seropositive. The sequenced material came from PBMCs. CDR3 amino acids: CASSNRANTEAFF. The CDR3 DNA is TGTGCCAGCAGCAACAGGGCGAACACTGAAGCTTTCTTT.